These 6 T cell receptor beta chains originate from one sample sequenced in a study of T cells in Graves' hyperthyroidism and ophthalmopathy. RNA transcripts provided the source from which TCR beta CDR3 regions were amplified. TCR CDR3 regions were first amplified by RT-PCR with HTBI primers. In TCRdb, the multiplex PCR reads were re-called with MiXCR into one record per CDR3 protein. The profile shows roughly 600,000 distinct CDR3 sequences, roughly 15% of them singletons. Sequencing was carried out using blood. The receptors were gathered from a woman in her 50s with Graves' ophthalmopathy.

This clonotype has a count of ten or more. The chain combines TRBV7-2 with TRBJ2-2; tentatively, D is TRBD2 (6 bases). Looked up from germline, CDR1 is SGHTA and CDR2 is FQGNSA. V shed 2 bases and J shed 6 bases, with 7 bases lying between them. The CDR3 runs to 13 residues. CDR3 sequence: CASSLREPGELFF. The CDR3 DNA reads as TGTGCCAGCAGCTTACGGGAGCCCGGGGAGCTGTTTTTT.

In its sample, this clonotype was seen many times. The chain recombines TRBV28 with TRBJ2-7, with 12 bases aligning to TRBD1. V lost 7 bases to trimming and J lost 3 bases; unmatched junction nucleotides: 4. The CDR3 has 14 residues. CDR1 is MDHEN, CDR2 SYDVKM, per germline. Written as DNA, the CDR3 is TGTGCCAGCAACCGGGACAGGGGGCTCTACGAGCAGTACTTC. It is translated as CASNRDRGLYEQYF.

This clonotype was seen repeatedly, ten times or more. The V and J genes are TRBV20-1 and TRBJ1-2, with a tentative D call TRBD1 (5 bases). CDR3 length: 15 residues. V was pared by 1 base and J by 7 bases, with 19 bases between. From germline, CDR1 is DFQATT and CDR2 SNEGSKA (reference sequence). The DNA of the CDR3 is TGCAGTGCTAGAGTACCCCCCAGGGCGGTCCGTGGCTACACCTTC. This codes for CSARVPPRAVRGYTF.

This clonotype was detected only a few times. The genes are TRBV2 and TRBJ2-2; 8 nucleotides agree with TRBD2. Germline assignment: CDR1 SNHLY and CDR2 FYNNEI. The J segment lost 2 bases and the V segment lost 6 bases, leaving 5 bases of the junction unmatched. This CDR3 spans 15 amino acids. The CDR3 region has the DNA TGTGCCAGCAGCGGACTAGCAGCTAACACCGGGGAGCTGTTTTTT. This translates into CASSGLAANTGELFF.

The table lists this clonotype with many counts. V and J are TRBV28 and TRBJ2-2; 7 nucleotides align to TRBD2. Germline CDR1 is MDHEN and CDR2 is SYDVKM. The CDR3 is 15 residues long. V was clipped by 3 bases and J by 5 bases; unmatched bases: 6. The CDR3 DNA sequence: TGTGCCAGCAGTTTCAGCGGGACGGGGACCGGGGAGCTGTTTTTT. It specifies CASSFSGTGTGELFF.

This clonotype appeared a few times. V usage is TRBV28 and J usage is TRBJ1-4; D is possibly TRBD1 (6 bases). V was shortened by 5 bases and J by 2 bases, with 12 bases between the two germline ends. Per the germline V gene, CDR1 is MDHEN and CDR2 is SYDVKM. The CDR3 totals 15 residues. As DNA, the CDR3 is TGTGCCAGCAGTCCCAGGGGCTCGACTAATGAAAAACTGTTTTTT. Its protein is CASSPRGSTNEKLFF. The whole variable domain, filled in from reference TRBV28 and TRBJ1-4, reads DVKVTQSSRYLVKRTGEKVFLECVQDMDHENMFWYRQDPGLGLRLIYFSYDVKMKEKGDIPEGYSVSREKKERFSLILESASTNQTSMYLCASSPRGSTNEKLFFGSGTQLSVL.